These 18 T cell receptor beta chains share one sample of origin, sequenced in a study of post-analysis software for immune sequencing data. Study-level findings and limits: In patients, TRBV5-6, TRBV5-1 and TRBV20-1 belonged to five TRBV segments found more frequently than in controls.

No antigens are known for them. TCR beta cDNA libraries had unique molecular identifiers. One entry per CDR3 protein, called by TCRdb with MiXCR from the PCR reads. The table has hundreds of thousands of distinct CDR3 sequences, roughly 27% seen once; the top ten hold more than 0.45%. The material sequenced was blood. The receptors here all came from a girl between 5 and 17 years old with multiple sclerosis.

The V call is TRBV12-3 or TRBV12-4, the J call TRBJ2-3; TRBD2 agrees at 13 bases. Germline trimming cut 1 base from V and 13 bases from J; bases unmatched to any gene: 11. The CDR3 runs to 16 residues. This chain's CDR3 is CASSLGTSGRADAEYF. The DNA for the CDR3 is TGTGCCAGCAGTTTAGGGACTAGCGGGAGAGCAGATGCGGAGTATTTT.

This clonotype was found a few times. This chain connects TRBV5-1 to TRBJ2-1, with D perhaps TRBD1 (5 bases). The ends were cut back, 0 bases at V and 3 bases at J, with 10 bases in the middle. CDR3 size: 15 residues. Germline CDR1 SGHRS, CDR2 YFSETQ. The CDR3 coding sequence is TGCGCCAGCAGCTTGGTAGGGGCAAACTACAATGAGCAGTTCTTC. Its translation: CASSLVGANYNEQFF.

The chain is built from TRBV20-1 and TRBJ1-6, with unresolved D. The CDR3 contains 13 residues. The V and J ends lost 0 bases and 7 bases respectively, with 7 bases between them. The germline V gene encodes CDR1 DFQATT and CDR2 SNEGSKA (reference sequence). The CDR3 sequence: CSARDVRNSPLHF. The CDR3 DNA is TGCAGTGCTAGAGATGTGCGGAATTCACCCCTCCACTTT.

CDR3: CSARGLASRETQYF. DNA for the CDR3: TGCAGTGCTAGGGGACTAGCAAGTCGAGAGACCCAGTACTTC. The V call is TRBV20-1, the J call TRBJ2-7; TRBD2 matches 9 bases. The DNA matches TRBJ2-5 better at its end, which makes the J call doubtful. This CDR3 spans 14 amino acids. The germline V gene encodes CDR1 DFQATT and CDR2 SNEGSKA (reference sequence).

The chain joins TRBV6-2 or TRBV6-3 to TRBJ2-7; 7 bases map to TRBD1. Germline V gene data show CDR1 as MNHEY and CDR2 as SVGEGT. The CDR3 has 16 amino acids. V lost 5 bases to trimming and J lost 3 bases; unmatched junction nucleotides: 13. This CDR3 is CASSNRLGTADYEQYF. The CDR3 DNA reads as TGTGCCAGCAGTAACAGACTTGGGACAGCAGACTACGAGCAGTACTTC.

At least ten counts were recorded for this clonotype. J is TRBJ2-1 and V is TRBV12-3 or TRBV12-4; no firm D call. The CDR3 has 16 amino acids. Trimming cost V 3 bases and J 0 bases, with 12 bases left between them. The CDR3 protein is CASSLTRFSSYNEQFF. CDR3 nucleotides: TGTGCCAGCAGTTTGACCCGATTTAGCTCCTACAATGAGCAGTTCTTC.

In this sample, this clonotype turned up a few times. The chain employs TRBV29-1 and TRBJ2-7; D assignment may be TRBD1 or TRBD2 (5 bases each). Germline V lookup: CDR1 SQVTM, CDR2 ANQGSEA. Deletions cut 6 bases from V and 2 bases from J, with 14 bases between. The CDR3 contains 13 residues. The CDR3 DNA sequence: TGCAGCGTCGTTCCCGGGACCCCCTACGAGCAGTACTTC. Translation gives CSVVPGTPYEQYF.

This clonotype was observed a single time. This chain connects TRBV27 to TRBJ2-5; the D gene is possibly TRBD2 (5 bases). With 5 bases removed from V and 11 bases from J, the gap between germline ends came to 24 bases. CDR3 size: 15 residues. Germline CDR1 MNHEY, CDR2 SMNVEV (reference sequence). CDR3 protein: CASSPLRELYNEQYF. CDR3 nucleotide sequence: TGTGCCAGCAGTCCCCTCCGGGAACTTTACAATGAGCAGTACTTC.

Only a few counts were recorded for this clonotype. A much larger clone lies one base from this, so it may be a read error. This chain connects TRBV7-2 to TRBJ2-7; TRBD2 aligns across 11 bases. V trimming: 8 bases; J trimming: 2 bases; junction bases outside the gene matches: 11. The CDR3 is 16 residues long. Germline CDR1 reads SGHTA; CDR2 reads FQGNSA. The CDR3 DNA is TGTGCCAGCGGCACCGGACTAGCGGGTGGGACCTACGAGCAGTACTTC. Translation gives CASGTGLAGGTYEQYF.

There are a few counts of this clonotype. The chain is built from TRBV6-2 or TRBV6-3 and TRBJ2-7; tentative D call: TRBD1 (6 bases). The ends were cut back, 4 bases at V and 2 bases at J, with 15 bases in the middle. CDR3 length equals 15 residues. Per germline, CDR1 MNHEY and CDR2 SVGEGT. CDR3 in amino acids: CASSLRGTLTYEQYF. As DNA, the CDR3 is TGTGCCAGCAGTTTAAGGGGGACGCTTACCTACGAGCAGTACTTC.

This chain connects TRBV20-1 to TRBJ2-1; the match to TRBD1 covers 7 bases. The CDR3 totals 15 residues. Germline-derived CDR1 and CDR2 are DFQATT and SNEGSKA (reference sequence). V was pared by 3 bases and J by 9 bases, with 14 bases of the junction left unmatched. CDR3 protein: CSASNLAGGFGEQFF. The CDR3 coding sequence is TGCAGTGCTAGTAACTTAGCAGGGGGATTTGGTGAGCAGTTCTTC.

The rearrangement uses TRBV27 and TRBJ2-5; D uncertain. The CDR3 is 16 residues long. The V gene's germline CDR1 is MNHEY and CDR2 SMNVEV (reference sequence). V was clipped by 2 bases and J by 1 base, with 14 bases between them. The DNA for the CDR3 is TGTGCCAGCAGTTTAAGTTGGAGCAGTGCCCAAGAGACCCAGTACTTC. Its translation is CASSLSWSSAQETQYF.

The chain uses TRBV12-3 or TRBV12-4 and TRBJ1-5, with D uncertain. The length of the CDR3 is 14 residues. Trimming took off 2 bases at V and 6 bases at J, with 11 bases between the two ends. The CDR3 reads CASSLNGVGQPQHF. DNA for the CDR3: TGTGCCAGCAGTTTAAATGGGGTGGGTCAGCCCCAGCATTTT.

The rearrangement joins TRBV20-1 to TRBJ2-7; D gene unclear. V was cut by 0 bases and J by 0 bases, with 9 bases left in between. Germline CDR1 DFQATT, CDR2 SNEGSKA (reference sequence). The CDR3 totals 14 residues. The CDR3 sequence is CSARDLVNSYEQYF. The CDR3 nucleotides read TGCAGTGCTAGAGACCTAGTAAACTCCTACGAGCAGTACTTC.

The sample holds a few counts of this clonotype. This CDR3 is CASSRTSDEQFF. Here the CDR3 DNA reads TGTGCCAGCAGCCGGACTAGCGATGAGCAGTTCTTC. The chain uses TRBV6-5 and TRBJ2-1; 9 nucleotides agree with TRBD2. Unmatched junction bases numbered 2, after V lost 6 bases and J lost 8 bases. The CDR3 length is 12 residues. Germline V gene data show CDR1 as MNHEY and CDR2 as SVGAGI.

This clonotype was seen only a few times. The chain is built from TRBV7-2 and TRBJ1-5; TRBD1 might be the D (6 bases). Trimming pared 5 bases from V and 10 bases from J, leaving 15 bases between. This CDR3 spans 13 amino acids. CDR1 and CDR2 from the germline V gene are SGHTA and FQGNSA. The CDR3 DNA is TGTGCCAGCAGCCAACCCGCGACAGGCCCCCAGCATTTT. As protein: CASSQPATGPQHF.

This clonotype was seen at least ten times. The chain is built from TRBV7-2 and TRBJ2-5, with 7 bases identical to TRBD2. With 1 base clipped from V and 7 bases from J, the junction kept 6 bases outside the gene matches. The CDR3 extends over 14 amino acids. Germline assignment: CDR1 SGHTA and CDR2 FQGNSA. The CDR3 loop reads CASSLDWTRGTQYF. The CDR3 nucleotides are TGTGCCAGCAGCTTAGACTGGACTAGGGGGACCCAGTACTTC.

CDR3 in amino acids: CASSLGRGQQSEQFF. The CDR3 region has the DNA TGTGCCAGCAGCTTAGGTAGGGGGCAACAGAGTGAGCAGTTCTTC. This chain links TRBV7-2 with TRBJ2-1, with 7 positions matching TRBD1. The V gene end was trimmed by 1 base and the J gene end by 9 bases; junction bases not matched to a gene: 9. Germline assignment: CDR1 SGHTA and CDR2 FQGNSA. The CDR3 is 15 amino acids.